A single sample is the source of the 5 T cell receptor beta chains below, sequenced in a study of T cell responses to AZD1222 COVID-19 vaccine. Clones were read by immunoSEQ multiplex PCR, and TCRdb kept only the in-frame ones, dropping some. This sample has about 150,000 clones, with about 90% found just once. Sample: peripheral blood, taken on day 0 of MenACWY control vaccination. The receptors come from an adult in good health.

This sequence joins TRBV4-3 and TRBJ2-3; 14 positions agree with TRBD2. The germline CDR1 and CDR2 sequences are LGHNA and YSLEER. V lost 0 bases and J lost 9; bases outside the gene matches: 8. The CDR3 runs 17 residues. CDR3 region: CASSQDLRLAGGNTQYF. CDR3 DNA: TGCGCCAGCAGCCAAGATCTTAGACTAGCGGGGGGGAACACGCAGTATTTT.

The chain joins TRBV7-3 to TRBJ2-7, with 9 bases fitting TRBD1. Trimming at V came to 3 bases and at J to 6 bases, leaving 3 bases not matched to a gene. This CDR3 has 13 residues. CDR1 and CDR2 from the germline V gene are SGHTA and FQGTGA. Written as DNA, the CDR3 is TGTGCCAGCAGCTTCGGACAGGGGAGCGAGCAGTACTTC. This translates into CASSFGQGSEQYF.

This chain joins TRBV19 and TRBJ1-5; D is undetermined. The CDR3 consists of 17 residues. The V and J ends lost 0 bases and 2 bases respectively, with 14 bases between them. Germline values: CDR1 LNHDA, CDR2 SQIVND (reference sequence). CDR3 region: CASSIDPSGSRNQPQHF. In nucleotides, the CDR3 is TGTGCCAGTAGTATAGATCCCTCAGGTTCCCGCAATCAGCCCCAGCATTTT.

This chain connects TRBV28 to TRBJ1-5; D not resolved. CDR1 and CDR2 (germline): MDHEN, SYDVKM. CDR3 size: 15 residues. V lost 5 bases and J 3 bases, leaving 14 bases between the germline ends. The CDR3 protein is CASSARQRDNQPQHF. The CDR3 bases are TGTGCCAGCAGTGCTAGGCAGAGAGACAATCAGCCCCAGCATTTT.

This clone was found once. The gene calls are TRBV28 and TRBJ2-7; D could derive from TRBD1 or TRBD2 (6 bases each). This CDR3 has 15 residues. CDR1 is MDHEN and CDR2 is SYDVKM in the germline V gene. Trimming stripped 4 bases from V and 6 bases from J, with 19 bases between. This chain's CDR3 is CASSSIAGGGLEQYV. The DNA of the CDR3 is TGTGCCAGCAGTTCAATCGCAGGAGGGGGTCTCGAGCAGTACGTC.